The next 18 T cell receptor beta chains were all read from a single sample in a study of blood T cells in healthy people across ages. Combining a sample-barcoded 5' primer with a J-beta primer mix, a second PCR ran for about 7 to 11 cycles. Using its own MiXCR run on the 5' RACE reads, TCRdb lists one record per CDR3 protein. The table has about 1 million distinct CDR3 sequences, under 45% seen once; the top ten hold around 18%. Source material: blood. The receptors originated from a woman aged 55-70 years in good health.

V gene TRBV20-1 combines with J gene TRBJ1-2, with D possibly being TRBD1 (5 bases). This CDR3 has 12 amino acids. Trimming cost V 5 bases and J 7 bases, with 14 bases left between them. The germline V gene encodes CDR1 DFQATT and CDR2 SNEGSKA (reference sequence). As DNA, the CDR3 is TGCAGTGCTCCTGTAACGGGGGGTGGCTACACCTTC. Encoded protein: CSAPVTGGGYTF.

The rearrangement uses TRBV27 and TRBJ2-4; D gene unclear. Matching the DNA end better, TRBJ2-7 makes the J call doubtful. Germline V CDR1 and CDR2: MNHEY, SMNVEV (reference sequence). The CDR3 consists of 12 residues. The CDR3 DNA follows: TGTGCCAGCAGTTTTTATGGGTCCGAGCAGTACTTC. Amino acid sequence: CASSFYGSEQYF.

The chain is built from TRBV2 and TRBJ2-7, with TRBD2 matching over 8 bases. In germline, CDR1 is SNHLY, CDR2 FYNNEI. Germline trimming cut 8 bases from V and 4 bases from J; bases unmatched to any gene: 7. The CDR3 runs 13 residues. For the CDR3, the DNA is TGTGCCAGCGAGAAGCGGGAGAAGTACGAGCAGTACTTC. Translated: CASEKREKYEQYF.

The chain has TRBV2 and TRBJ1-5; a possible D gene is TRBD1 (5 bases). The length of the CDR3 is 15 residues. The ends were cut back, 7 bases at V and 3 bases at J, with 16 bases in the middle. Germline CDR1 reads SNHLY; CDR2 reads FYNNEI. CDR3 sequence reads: CASKSGVWNNQPQHF. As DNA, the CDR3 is TGTGCCAGCAAATCGGGGGTCTGGAACAATCAGCCCCAGCATTTT.

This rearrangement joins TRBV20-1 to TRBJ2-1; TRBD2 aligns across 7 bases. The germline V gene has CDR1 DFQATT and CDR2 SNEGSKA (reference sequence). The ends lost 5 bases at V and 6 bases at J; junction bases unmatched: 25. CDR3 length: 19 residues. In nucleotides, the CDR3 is TGCAGTGCTCGGTACCCCGGCCCTAGCGGTGTTGCAGCCTGCAATGAGCAGTTCTTC. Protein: CSARYPGPSGVAACNEQFF.

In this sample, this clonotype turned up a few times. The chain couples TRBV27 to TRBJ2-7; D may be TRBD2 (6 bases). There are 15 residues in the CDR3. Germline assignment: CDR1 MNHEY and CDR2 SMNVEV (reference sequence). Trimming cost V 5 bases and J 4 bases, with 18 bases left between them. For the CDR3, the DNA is TGTGCCAGCAGTCCCAGTAGCGGAGGGTATTACGAGCAGTACTTC. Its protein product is CASSPSSGGYYEQYF.

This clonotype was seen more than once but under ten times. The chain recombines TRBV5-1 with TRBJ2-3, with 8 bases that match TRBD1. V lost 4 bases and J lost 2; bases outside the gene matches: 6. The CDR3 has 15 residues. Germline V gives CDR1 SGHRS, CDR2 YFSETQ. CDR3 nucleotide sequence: TGCGCCAGCAGCGTAGGGACAGGAGACACAGATACGCAGTATTTT. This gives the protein CASSVGTGDTDTQYF.

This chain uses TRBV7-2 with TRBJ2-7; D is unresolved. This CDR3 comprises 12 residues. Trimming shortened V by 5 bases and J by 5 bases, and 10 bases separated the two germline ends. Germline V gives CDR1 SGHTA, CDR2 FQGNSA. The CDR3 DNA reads TGTGCCAGCAGCCCCCGTTCGCACGAGCAGTACTTC. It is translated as CASSPRSHEQYF.

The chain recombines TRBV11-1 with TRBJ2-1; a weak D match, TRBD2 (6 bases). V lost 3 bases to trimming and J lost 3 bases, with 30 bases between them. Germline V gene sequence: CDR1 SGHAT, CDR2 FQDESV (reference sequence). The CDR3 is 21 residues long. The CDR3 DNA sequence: TGTGCCAGCAGCTTCCCAAATGACCCTGGGCGGGGAGGACTACGCTACAATGAGCAGTTCTTC. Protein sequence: CASSFPNDPGRGGLRYNEQFF.

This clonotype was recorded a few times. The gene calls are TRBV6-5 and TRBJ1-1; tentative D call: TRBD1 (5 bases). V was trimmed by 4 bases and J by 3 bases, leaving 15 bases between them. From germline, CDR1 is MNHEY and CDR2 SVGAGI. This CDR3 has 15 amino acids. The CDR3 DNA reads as TGTGCCAGCAGTTCCCCCGACAGATGGGACACTGAAGCTTTCTTT. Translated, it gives CASSSPDRWDTEAFF.

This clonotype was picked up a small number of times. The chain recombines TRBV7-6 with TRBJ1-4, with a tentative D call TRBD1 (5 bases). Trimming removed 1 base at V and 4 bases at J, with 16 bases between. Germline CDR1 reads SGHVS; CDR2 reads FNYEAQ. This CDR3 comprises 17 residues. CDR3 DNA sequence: TGTGCCAGCAGCTTAGAGGCAGGGCAAAGGGGTAATGAAAAACTGTTTTTT. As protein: CASSLEAGQRGNEKLFF.

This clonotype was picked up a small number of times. The CDR3 loop is CASSQRTGSTYNEQFF. The CDR3 nucleotides read TGCGCCAGCAGCCAGAGGACAGGGAGTACCTACAATGAGCAGTTCTTC. The genes are TRBV4-1 and TRBJ2-1, with 8 nucleotides matching TRBD1. Germline CDR1 MGHRA, CDR2 YSYEKL. The CDR3 covers 16 residues. V was pared by 3 bases and J by 2 bases, with 6 bases of the junction left unmatched.

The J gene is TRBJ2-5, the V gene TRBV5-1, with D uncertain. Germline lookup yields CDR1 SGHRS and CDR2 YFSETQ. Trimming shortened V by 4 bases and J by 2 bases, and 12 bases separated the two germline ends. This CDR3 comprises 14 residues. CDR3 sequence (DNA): TGCGCCAGCAGCCAGACTGGGCCTCAAGAGACCCAGTACTTC. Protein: CASSQTGPQETQYF.

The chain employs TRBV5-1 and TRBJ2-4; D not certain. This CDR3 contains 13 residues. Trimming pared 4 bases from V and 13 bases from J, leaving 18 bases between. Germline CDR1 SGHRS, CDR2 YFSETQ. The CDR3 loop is CASSNAAMSEQYF. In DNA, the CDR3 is TGCGCCAGCAGCAACGCGGCGATGAGTGAGCAGTACTTC.

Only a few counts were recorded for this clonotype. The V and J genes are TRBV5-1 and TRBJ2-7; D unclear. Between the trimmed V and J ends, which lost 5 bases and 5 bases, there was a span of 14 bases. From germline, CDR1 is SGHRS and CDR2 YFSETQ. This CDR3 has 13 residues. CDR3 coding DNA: TGCGCCAGCAGGGAAAGACCGGGCCACGAGCAGTACTTC. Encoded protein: CASRERPGHEQYF.

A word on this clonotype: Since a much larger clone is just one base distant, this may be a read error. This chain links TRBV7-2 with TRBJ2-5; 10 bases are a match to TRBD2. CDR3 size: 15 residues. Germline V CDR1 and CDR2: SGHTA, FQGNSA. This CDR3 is CASRLAGGGYNEQYF. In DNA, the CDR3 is TGTGCCAGCAGATTAGCGGGAGGAGGCTACAATGAGCAGTACTTC.

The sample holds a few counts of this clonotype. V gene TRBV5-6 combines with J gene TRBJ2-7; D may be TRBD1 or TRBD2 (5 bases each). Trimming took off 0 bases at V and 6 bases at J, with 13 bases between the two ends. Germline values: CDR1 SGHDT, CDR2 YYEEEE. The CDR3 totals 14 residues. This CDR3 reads CASSLGGTHGEQYF. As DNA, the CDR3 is TGTGCCAGCAGCTTGGGTGGGACCCACGGCGAGCAGTACTTC.

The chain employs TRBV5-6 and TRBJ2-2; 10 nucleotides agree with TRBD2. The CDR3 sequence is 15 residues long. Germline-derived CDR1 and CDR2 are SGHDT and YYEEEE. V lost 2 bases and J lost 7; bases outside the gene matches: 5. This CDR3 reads CASSFGTSVRGELFF. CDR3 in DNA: TGTGCCAGCAGCTTTGGGACTAGCGTTCGCGGGGAGCTGTTTTTT.